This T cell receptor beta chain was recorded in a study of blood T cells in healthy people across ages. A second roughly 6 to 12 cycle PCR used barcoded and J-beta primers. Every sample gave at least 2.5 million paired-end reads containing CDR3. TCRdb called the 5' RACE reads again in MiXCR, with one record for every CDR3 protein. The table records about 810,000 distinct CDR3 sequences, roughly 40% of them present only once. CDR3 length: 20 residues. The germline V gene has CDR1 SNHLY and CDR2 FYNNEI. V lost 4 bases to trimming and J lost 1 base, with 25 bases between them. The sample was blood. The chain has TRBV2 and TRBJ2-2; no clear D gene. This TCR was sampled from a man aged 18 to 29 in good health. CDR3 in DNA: TGTGCCAGCAGTGTTCCGTGGGGATCCCCCGCGCCCGAGAACACCGGGGAGCTGTTTTTT. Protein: CASSVPWGSPAPENTGELFF.